This TCR beta chain was captured by sequencing in a study of beta chain features in type 1 diabetes. Findings of the study overall: Fewer junction insertions and more nucleotide deletions appeared in type 1 diabetes patients. The study found that naive, central memory and Treg TCRB repertoires appeared more similar in patients than in healthy donors. Type 1 diabetes patients had TCRB CDR3s that were shorter (moderately but significantly so) in all four CD4+ subsets.

A sort by CD45RO/CCR7/CD25/CD127/CD95/CD27 yielded CD4+ naive, central memory, regulatory and stem cell-like memory cells. In this sample, this clone turned up a few times. Antigen unknown. V was cut by 3 bases and J by 7 bases, with 10 bases left in between. This CDR3 contains 14 residues. CDR1 and CDR2 from the germline V gene are SGHTA and FQGTGA. Investigators reverse transcribed all isolated RNA, so they sequenced expressed TCRB transcripts. Here immunoSEQ multiplex PCR was the method, and the copy in TCRdb shows in-frame clones only, minus some. Of roughly 150,000 clones in the sample, around 8.3% were seen once.

The chain joins TRBV7-3 to TRBJ1-6; D is undetermined. Sequenced material: central memory CD4+ T cells from blood. The receptor comes from a woman aged 18 to 35 with type 1 diabetes. CDR3: CASSFPQRNSPLHF. The CDR3 nucleotides are TGTGCCAGCAGCTTTCCTCAGCGAAATTCACCCCTCCACTTT.